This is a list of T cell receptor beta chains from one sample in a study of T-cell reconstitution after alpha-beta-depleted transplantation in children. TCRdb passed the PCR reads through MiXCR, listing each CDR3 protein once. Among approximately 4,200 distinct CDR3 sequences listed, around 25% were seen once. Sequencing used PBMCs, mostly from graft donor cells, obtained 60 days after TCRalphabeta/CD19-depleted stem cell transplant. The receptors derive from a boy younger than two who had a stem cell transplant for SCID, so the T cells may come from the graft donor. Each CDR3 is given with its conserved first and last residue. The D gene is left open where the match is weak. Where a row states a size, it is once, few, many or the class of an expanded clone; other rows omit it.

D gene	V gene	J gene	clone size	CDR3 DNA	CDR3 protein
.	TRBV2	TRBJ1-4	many	TGTGCCAGCAGTGATAGGGGTGAAAAACTGTTTTTT	CASSDRGEKLFF
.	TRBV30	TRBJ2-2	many	TGTGCCTGGAGGGGTCGAGGGGGCACCGGGGAGCTGTTTTTT	CAWRGRGGTGELFF
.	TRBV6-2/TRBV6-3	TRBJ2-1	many	TGTGCCAGCAGCAGCCCCTTTCGGGTGCTTGGGAATGAGCAGTTCTTC	CASSSPFRVLGNEQFF
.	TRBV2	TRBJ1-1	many	TGTGCCAGCAGTGAAGTGGGTTCGGACACTGAAGCTTTCTTT	CASSEVGSDTEAFF
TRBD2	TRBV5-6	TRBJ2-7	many	TGTGCCAGCAGCTTGACGGGGGAGGGAGGCAGCTCCTACGAGCAGTACTTC	CASSLTGEGGSSYEQYF
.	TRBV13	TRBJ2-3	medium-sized	TGTGCCAGCAGCTTAGACCGGGGGGCCTACACAGATACGCAGTATTTT	CASSLDRGAYTDTQYF
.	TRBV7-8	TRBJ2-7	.	TGTGCCAGCAGCTTAATGGGACGGAGCTACGAGCAGTACTTC	CASSLMGRSYEQYF
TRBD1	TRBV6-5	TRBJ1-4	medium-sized	TGTGCCAGCAGTTCGACAGGGGGCGTTGCAAAACTGTTTTTT	CASSSTGGVAKLFF
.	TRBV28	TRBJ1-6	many	TGTGCCAGCAGTCCTTATGTGGGACCCCTCCACTTT	CASSPYVGPLHF
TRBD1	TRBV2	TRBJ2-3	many	TGTGCCAGCAGTTCGACAGGGACCAGTGCAGATACGCAGTATTTT	CASSSTGTSADTQYF
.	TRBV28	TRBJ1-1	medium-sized	TGTGCCAGCAGTCGACGCGGACAGCTGAACACTGAAGCTTTCTTT	CASSRRGQLNTEAFF
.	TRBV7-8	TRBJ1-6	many	TGTGCCAGCAGCTCGACCGGGACAAGCACTTCACCCCTCCACTTT	CASSSTGTSTSPLHF
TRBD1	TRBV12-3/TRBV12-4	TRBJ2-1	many	TGTGCCAGCAGTTTATGGACGAGAAGTAGGGACAGGGGGTCGAATGAGCAGTTCTTC	CASSLWTRSRDRGSNEQFF
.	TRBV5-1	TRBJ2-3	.	TGCGCCAGCAGCGCAGGATCGGCAGATACGCAGTATTTT	CASSAGSADTQYF
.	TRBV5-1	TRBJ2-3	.	TGCGCCAGCAGCTTGGCCAGAGACACAGATACGCAGTATTTT	CASSLARDTDTQYF
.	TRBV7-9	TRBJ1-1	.	TGTGCCAGCATCCTCCTCCGAAACACTGAAGCTTTCTTT	CASILLRNTEAFF
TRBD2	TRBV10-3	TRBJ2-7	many	TGTGCCATCAGTGCAGTGGCGGGGGGGGTCTACGAGCAGTACTTC	CAISAVAGGVYEQYF
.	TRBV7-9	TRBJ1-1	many	TGTGCCAGCAGCTTACTACCGGACACTGAAGCTTTCTTT	CASSLLPDTEAFF
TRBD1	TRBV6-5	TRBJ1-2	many	TGTGCCAGCAGCACCGGGACAGGGGGATGGTATGGCTACACCTTC	CASSTGTGGWYGYTF